These T cell receptor beta chains were read from a single sample in a study of T-cell memory formation after mild COVID-19. One entry per CDR3 protein results from TCRdb running MiXCR on the 5' RACE reads. Among some 120,000 distinct CDR3 sequences listed, more than 15% were seen once. The sample comprised PBMCs or a T cell subset sorted from them (not recorded which). The receptors were gathered from a man aged 18 to 35 who had mild COVID-19 (a few samples of this study predate the infection). Cell type and time point are not known. CDR3s include the opening cysteine and the closing phenylalanine or tryptophan. A D gene is named only where the DNA matches it firmly. A clone size is listed for some rows: how often the clone was seen (once, few, many), or a class if it is expanded.

J: TRBJ2-7
V: TRBV11-2
D: TRBD2
size: NA
length: 15
DNA: TGTGCCAGCAGCTTGCTAGCGGGGGGGACCTACGAGCAGTACTTC
CDR3: CASSLLAGGTYEQYF

J: TRBJ2-1
V: TRBV7-3
D: NA
size: many
length: 15
DNA: TGTGCCAGCAGCTTAGGGGGCGCCTCCTACAATGAGCAGTTCTTC
CDR3: CASSLGGASYNEQFF

J: TRBJ2-3
V: TRBV20-1
D: NA
size: NA
length: 14
DNA: TGCAGTGCAACCGGGACTCAGAGCACAGATACGCAGTATTTT
CDR3: CSATGTQSTDTQYF

J: TRBJ1-1
V: TRBV30
D: NA
size: few
length: 14
DNA: TGTGCCTGGAAGTCAAGCGGTGATGGCACTGAAGCTTTCTTT
CDR3: CAWKSSGDGTEAFF

J: TRBJ1-3
V: TRBV5-1
D: TRBD1
size: NA
length: 16
DNA: TGCGCCAGCAGCTTGGCGGGACAGGCCTTTGGAAACACCATATATTTT
CDR3: CASSLAGQAFGNTIYF

J: TRBJ2-5
V: TRBV12-3/TRBV12-4
D: NA
size: NA
length: 13
DNA: TGTGCCAGCAGTTTCAGGGCTGCAGAGACCCAGTACTTC
CDR3: CASSFRAAETQYF

J: TRBJ2-3
V: TRBV20-1
D: NA
size: NA
length: 14
DNA: TGCAGTGCCCGTTGGGGGGGCAGCACAGATACGCAGTATTTT
CDR3: CSARWGGSTDTQYF

J: TRBJ1-6
V: TRBV2
D: NA
size: NA
length: 17
DNA: TGTGCCAGCAGCCCGGCCAGGTCTGGACGCTATAATTCACCCCTCCACTTT
CDR3: CASSPARSGRYNSPLHF

J: TRBJ2-3
V: TRBV9
D: TRBD2
size: few
length: 14
DNA: TGTGCCAGCAGCGTCCTAGCGGGGGCAGATACGCAGTATTTT
CDR3: CASSVLAGADTQYF

J: TRBJ1-2
V: TRBV9
D: NA
size: once
length: 14
DNA: TGTGCCAGCAGCGTAGAACAGGGAAGCTATGGCTACACCTTC
CDR3: CASSVEQGSYGYTF

J: TRBJ1-1
V: TRBV7-9
D: NA
size: many
length: 15
DNA: TGTGCCAGCAGGCCTAAGGACAGACTTGGGACTGAAGCTTTCTTT
CDR3: CASRPKDRLGTEAFF